The 26 T cell receptor beta chains reported below all come from one sample, sequenced in a study of T cell responses to AZD1222 COVID-19 vaccine. Some clones are missing from TCRdb's copy, which holds only in-frame ones; the method was immunoSEQ multiplex PCR. The table has fewer than 200,000 clones, 85% to 95% seen once. Specimen: peripheral blood, collected 28 days after the second AZD1222 dose. The receptors here all came from an adult who received the AZD1222 COVID-19 vaccine.

The rearrangement joins TRBV7-8 to TRBJ2-7; D unclear. Germline lookup yields CDR1 SGHVS and CDR2 FQNEAQ. V was pared by 2 bases and J by 4 bases, with 9 bases between. The CDR3 extends over 13 amino acids. Here the CDR3 reads CASSLSGSYEQYF. Here the CDR3 DNA reads TGTGCCAGCAGCTTATCAGGCTCTTACGAGCAGTACTTC.

V and J are TRBV29-1 and TRBJ1-2, with TRBD1 matching over 7 bases. The CDR3 runs to 16 residues. V lost 1 base, J lost 1 base, and 9 bases stayed unmatched. Per germline, CDR1 SQVTM and CDR2 ANQGSEA. CDR3 DNA: TGCAGCGTTGAAGCACCTTGGGACAGAAGTAACTATGGCTACACCTTC. Residues: CSVEAPWDRSNYGYTF.

V usage is TRBV6-2 or TRBV6-3 and J usage is TRBJ1-1, with 11 bases that match TRBD1. CDR3 length equals 17 residues. V gave up 5 bases and J gave up 6 bases; unmatched junction bases: 14. Germline V gene sequence: CDR1 MNHEY, CDR2 SVGEGT. CDR3 residues: CASSAGTGGRFRSEAFF. CDR3 in DNA: TGTGCCAGCAGTGCCGGGACAGGGGGTCGCTTTCGGTCTGAAGCTTTCTTT.

V gene TRBV7-2 combines with J gene TRBJ2-3, with D tentatively TRBD2 (5 bases). Germline CDR1 SGHTA, CDR2 FQGNSA. This CDR3 region has 13 residues. Trimming removed 1 base at V and 14 bases at J, with 16 bases between. CDR3 sequence reads: CASSLVAGVARYF. The CDR3 nucleotides are TGTGCCAGCAGCTTAGTCGCCGGGGTCGCCAGGTATTTT.

The rearrangement links TRBV9 to TRBJ1-1, with 10 positions matching TRBD1. V lost 1 base to trimming and J lost 6 bases; unmatched junction nucleotides: 15. The CDR3 loop spans 18 amino acids. CDR1 SGDLS and CDR2 YYNGEE come from the germline V gene. CDR3 protein: CASSVLSGTGAFVPEAFF. The DNA for the CDR3 is TGTGCCAGCAGCGTATTGTCCGGGACAGGGGCTTTTGTACCTGAAGCTTTCTTT.

The chain employs TRBV6-2 or TRBV6-3 and TRBJ1-5; TRBD1 agrees at 10 bases. Germline values: CDR1 MNHEY, CDR2 SVGEGT. The V gene end was trimmed by 5 bases and the J gene end by 3 bases; junction bases not matched to a gene: 4. This CDR3 has 15 amino acids. CDR3 protein: CASSRDRGYNQPQHF. CDR3 nucleotide sequence: TGTGCCAGCAGTCGGGACAGGGGTTACAATCAGCCCCAGCATTTT.

The chain links TRBV5-8 to TRBJ2-7, with 7 positions matching TRBD2. The CDR3 length is 14 residues. V dropped 2 bases and J dropped 11; count of bases not matched to a gene: 13. Germline-derived CDR1 and CDR2 are SGHTS and YDEGEE. The DNA for the CDR3 is TGTGCCAGCAGCTTCTCGCGGGGCGGGGGAAAAAAGTACTTC. Translation: CASSFSRGGGKKYF.

This clone was counted once. V usage is TRBV28 and J usage is TRBJ1-1, with TRBD1 identical over 8 bases. The germline V gene has CDR1 MDHEN and CDR2 SYDVKM. J was trimmed by 5 bases and V by 6 bases; bases with no gene match: 11. The CDR3 is 15 amino acids. The DNA for the CDR3 is TGTGCCAGCAGCGACAGGGGCCGTGCGGTAACTGAAGCTTTCTTT. Its protein is CASSDRGRAVTEAFF.

The chain has TRBV28 and TRBJ1-1; D gene uncertain. V gave up 8 bases and J gave up 5 bases, with 18 bases separating them. Germline-derived CDR1 and CDR2 are MDHEN and SYDVKM. The CDR3 has 14 amino acids. CDR3 amino acids: CASSVSGRRTEAFF. CDR3 nucleotide sequence: TGTGCCAGCTCTGTGTCCGGGCGGCGGACTGAAGCTTTCTTT.

V is TRBV6-2 or TRBV6-3 and J is TRBJ1-2; weak D call: TRBD1 (6 bases). The CDR3 contains 15 residues. Germline assignment: CDR1 MNHEY and CDR2 SVGEGT. Between the trimmed V and J ends, which lost 2 bases and 4 bases, there was a span of 14 bases. CDR3 sequence (DNA): TGTGCCAGCAGTTACGGAAACAGGGACTTCTATGGCTACACCTTC. Protein: CASSYGNRDFYGYTF.

V is TRBV12-3 or TRBV12-4 and J is TRBJ2-7; 7 bases are shared with TRBD1. The CDR3 is made up of 12 amino acids. The J segment lost 4 bases and the V segment lost 10 bases, leaving 7 bases of the junction unmatched. The CDR3 coding sequence is TGTGCCACGAGGGGGCTGGGATACGAGCAGTACTTC. Protein: CATRGLGYEQYF.

This chain links TRBV18 with TRBJ1-4; the D gene is possibly TRBD1 (6 bases). Between the trimmed V and J ends, which lost 4 bases and 8 bases, there was a span of 17 bases. The CDR3 spans 15 residues. The germline V gene encodes CDR1 KGHSH and CDR2 LQKENI. CDR3 protein: CASSLRQDEGEKLFF. CDR3 nucleotides: TGTGCCAGCTCACTACGACAGGACGAGGGGGAAAAACTGTTTTTT.

V usage is TRBV28 and J usage is TRBJ2-3; D gene uncertain. Germline V CDR1 and CDR2: MDHEN, SYDVKM. This CDR3 spans 11 amino acids. Between the trimmed V and J ends, which lost 3 bases and 4 bases, there was a span of 2 bases. DNA for the CDR3: TGTGCCAGCAGTTTGTCAGATACGCAGTATTTT. It yields the protein CASSLSDTQYF.

This clone has only a few counts. This chain connects TRBV7-9 to TRBJ2-2; TRBD1 aligns across 8 bases. After removal of 5 bases from V and 3 bases from J, the junction contained 11 bases not matched to a gene. The germline V gene encodes CDR1 SEHNR and CDR2 FQNEAQ (reference sequence). This CDR3 comprises 17 residues. The CDR3 bases are TGTGCCAGCAGCATTCCGTCGGGACAGGTGGACACCGGGGAGCTGTTTTTT. Amino acids: CASSIPSGQVDTGELFF.

This clone was seen a single time. This chain joins TRBV5-4 and TRBJ1-2; tentative D call: TRBD1 (6 bases). CDR3 size: 15 residues. CDR1 and CDR2 (germline): SGHNT, YYREEE (reference sequence). V was shortened by 1 base and J by 5 bases, with 15 bases between the two germline ends. CDR3 nucleotides: TGTGCCAGCAGCTTGCGATCGGGGGGCATGTATGGCTACACCTTC. Residues: CASSLRSGGMYGYTF.

The chain links TRBV5-1 to TRBJ2-2, with D tentatively TRBD2 (6 bases). Looked up from germline, CDR1 is SGHRS and CDR2 is YFSETQ. The CDR3 is made up of 13 amino acids. Trimming removed 6 bases at V and 5 bases at J, with 11 bases between. CDR3 sequence (DNA): TGCGCCAGCACCGCGGGGTGGACCGGGGAGCTGTTTTTT. The encoded protein is CASTAGWTGELFF.

This sequence joins TRBV30 and TRBJ1-2; no clear D. The germline V gene has CDR1 GTSNPN and CDR2 SVGIG (reference sequence). CDR3 length: 13 amino acids. Deletions cut 7 bases from V and 0 bases from J, with 12 bases between. CDR3 DNA sequence: TGTGCCTCCCATAGCGCGGCTAACTATGGCTACACCTTC. As protein: CASHSAANYGYTF. Combining the CDR3 with reference TRBV30 and TRBJ1-2 gives the whole variable domain SQTIHQWPATLVQPVGSPLSLECTVEGTSNPNLYWYRQAAGRGLQLLFYSVGIGQISSEVPQNLSASRPQDRQFILSSKKLLLSDSGFYLCASHSAANYGYTFGSGTRLTVV.

The genes are TRBV27 and TRBJ2-1; 7 bases map to TRBD1. V was pared by 3 bases and J by 0 bases, with 5 bases of the junction left unmatched. Germline lookup yields CDR1 MNHEY and CDR2 SMNVEV (reference sequence). The CDR3 has 16 residues. Here the CDR3 reads CASSLTGLSSYNEQFF. Here the CDR3 DNA reads TGTGCCAGCAGTTTGACAGGGTTAAGCTCCTACAATGAGCAGTTCTTC.

The J gene is TRBJ1-6, the V gene TRBV6-2 or TRBV6-3; D is perhaps TRBD1 (5 bases). CDR3 length equals 14 residues. Germline V gene sequence: CDR1 MNHEY, CDR2 SVGEGT. Trimming removed 5 bases from V and 9 bases from J, with 14 bases in between. As DNA, the CDR3 is TGTGCCAGCAGTCAACAGGAGGGTGCTTCACCCCTCCACTTT. This sequence encodes CASSQQEGASPLHF.

The chain carries TRBV19 and TRBJ2-1; 7 bases are a match to TRBD2. V shed 3 bases, J shed 0 bases, and the junction held 5 bases outside the gene matches. The CDR3 is 16 amino acids. The V gene's germline CDR1 is LNHDA and CDR2 SQIVND (reference sequence). The CDR3 coding sequence is TGTGCCAGTAGTATTGGGCGGACTAGCTCCTACAATGAGCAGTTCTTC. It encodes CASSIGRTSSYNEQFF.

The genes are TRBV6-4 and TRBJ2-1; 10 positions agree with TRBD2. CDR3 size: 15 residues. Germline values: CDR1 MRHNA, CDR2 SNTAGT. The V and J ends lost 5 bases and 4 bases, in that order; junction bases with no gene match: 5. The CDR3 protein is CASSPSGGAYNEQFF. The DNA for the CDR3 is TGTGCCAGCAGTCCGAGCGGGGGGGCTTACAATGAGCAGTTCTTC.

V is TRBV27 and J is TRBJ2-3; a possible D gene is TRBD2 (7 bases). The ends were cut back, 3 bases at V and 5 bases at J, with 15 bases in the middle. Germline CDR1 is MNHEY and CDR2 is SMNVEV (reference sequence). The CDR3 covers 15 residues. The CDR3 is CASSLGAGVRDTQYF. The CDR3 DNA follows: TGTGCCAGCAGTTTGGGGGCGGGAGTACGAGATACGCAGTATTTT.

The chain recombines TRBV7-8 with TRBJ2-1; 8 nucleotides line up with TRBD2. In germline, CDR1 is SGHVS, CDR2 FQNEAQ. Germline trimming cut 1 base from V and 6 bases from J; bases unmatched to any gene: 5. This CDR3 comprises 15 residues. The CDR3, as DNA: TGTGCCAGCAGCTTAGGCGGGAGGACGGGCAATGAGCAGTTCTTC. As protein: CASSLGGRTGNEQFF.

This chain uses TRBV15 with TRBJ1-3; D is ambiguous. The CDR3 has 17 residues. The ends were cut back, 0 bases at V and 4 bases at J, with 16 bases in the middle. CDR1 is LNHNV, CDR2 YYDKDF, per germline (reference sequence). The CDR3 bases are TGTGCCACCAGCAGAGATCTACCCACGACGTCCGGAAACACCATATATTTT. It specifies CATSRDLPTTSGNTIYF.

The sample holds one count of this clone. V usage is TRBV29-1 and J usage is TRBJ1-3; a weak D match, TRBD1 (5 bases). The CDR3 length is 15 residues. Per germline, CDR1 SQVTM and CDR2 ANQGSEA. Trimming stripped 2 bases from V and 0 bases from J, with 11 bases between. CDR3 nucleotides: TGCAGCGTTGAACAGGGCCGAGCCTCTGGAAACACCATATATTTT. It encodes CSVEQGRASGNTIYF.

The rearrangement links TRBV7-9 to TRBJ2-2; no firm D call. The V gene's germline CDR1 is SEHNR and CDR2 FQNEAQ (reference sequence). CDR3 length: 16 residues. V was cut by 4 bases and J by 0 bases, with 12 bases left in between. CDR3 residues: CASSSPTRSNTGELFF. CDR3 in DNA: TGTGCCAGCAGCTCCCCGACACGGTCGAACACCGGGGAGCTGTTTTTT. The full variable domain, rest sourced from reference TRBV7-9 and TRBJ2-2, is DTGVSQNPRHKITKRGQNVTFRCDPISEHNRLYWYRQTLGQGPEFLTYFQNEAQLEKSRLLSDRFSAERPKGSFSTLEIQRTEQGDSAMYLCASSSPTRSNTGELFFGEGSRLTVL.